This T cell receptor (beta chain) is from a study of cytomegalovirus exposure and HLA in healthy donors. Trimming removed 2 bases at V and 0 bases at J, with 10 bases between. Germline values: CDR1 SGHTA, CDR2 FQGNSA. This CDR3 contains 15 residues. The PCR was carried out with 60 Vbeta primers and 13 Jbeta primers. Clones were sequenced by immunoSEQ multiplex PCR, and TCRdb holds only the in-frame ones, with some missing. Counted here are roughly 70,000 clones, approximately 78% occurring once; the ten biggest clones make up 1.9%. The J gene is TRBJ1-1, the V gene TRBV7-2, with D uncertain. Sequenced material: PBMCs. This sequence was found in a young man in good health and CMV-seronegative. CDR3 nucleotides: TGTGCCAGCAGCTTATTAGGGAGAATGAACACTGAAGCTTTCTTT. It is translated as CASSLLGRMNTEAFF.